The following is a T cell receptor (beta chain) sequence with its context. The data are from a study of blood T cell repertoires in COVID-19. Turning to the study itself: The United States, Italy and Spain provided the acute and convalescent COVID-19 samples.

In the original analysis: Amplification from reference gene primers served as the basis for estimated nucleated cell counts. Generated by immunoSEQ multiplex PCR, the TCRdb table keeps only in-frame clones and is missing some. V and J calls and clone size come straight from that table; D and trimming were deduced from the DNA. The sample records about 250,000 clones, roughly 90% being singletons. The germline V gene has CDR1 SGHRS and CDR2 YFSETQ. Trimming left V 0 bases short and J 5 bases short, with 14 bases between. This CDR3 is 15 amino acids long. The J gene is TRBJ2-5, the V gene TRBV5-1; TRBD2 is a possible D gene (6 bases). The sequencing input was peripheral blood. This clonotype was sampled from a middle-aged woman who had recovered from COVID-19. The CDR3 DNA is TGCGCCAGCAGCTTGGCCGGAGGGTGGGAGGAGACCCAGTACTTC. This encodes CASSLAGGWEETQYF.